The T cell receptor (beta chain) under discussion was sequenced for a study of T cells after yellow fever vaccination. This clonotype has ten or more counts. TCRdb re-called the 5' RACE reads through MiXCR, storing one row per CDR3 protein. The sample records about 370,000 distinct CDR3 sequences, 9.5% to 13% being singletons. CDR1 is MNHEY, CDR2 SVGEGT, per germline. The CDR3 spans 16 residues. Trimming removed 5 bases at V and 0 bases at J, with 15 bases between. The clonotype comes from a young man who received the YFV17D yellow fever vaccine. The V gene is TRBV6-2 or TRBV6-3, the J gene TRBJ2-3; D not certain. Sequencing used PBMCs, obtained on the day of the first yellow fever vaccination. CDR3 bases: TGTGCCAGCAGTCAAGTACCGGGTCTTAGCACAGATACGCAGTATTTT. It specifies CASSQVPGLSTDTQYF.